The entry below gives a single T cell receptor (beta chain) sequence along with its context. Repertoires were generated with immunoSEQ multiplex PCR, while TCRdb's copy carries only in-frame clones and drops some. Of 850 to 1,000 clones in the sample, 21% are singletons; the top ten hold 13%. These data originate in a study of sequential checkpoint blockade in melanoma. Germline V gene sequence: CDR1 SGHVS, CDR2 FQNEAQ. The CDR3 has 13 amino acids. The V gene lost 1 base and the J gene lost 2 bases, with 5 bases spanning the gap. Treatment noted: randomized to nivolumab then ipilimumab (arm A) or the reverse (arm B).

The origin of this receptor is a human donor with melanoma. The V gene is TRBV7-8, the J gene TRBJ1-1; no clear D. The source material was tumor tissue (inferred from file names), sampled from a patient given nivolumab and ipilimumab in sequence. CDR3 residues: CASSLGYNTEAFF. For the CDR3, the DNA is TGTGCCAGCAGCTTAGGGTACAACACTGAAGCTTTCTTT.